This T cell receptor beta chain was recorded in a study of blood T cell repertoires in COVID-19. Study-level information: From the United States, Italy and Spain came samples of acute and convalescent COVID-19. From T cells, B-cell-depleted T cells, or PBMCs came the material, which was cDNA or gDNA.

The CDR3 has 14 amino acids. CDR1 and CDR2 from the germline V gene are LNHDA and SQIVND (reference sequence). V was pared by 10 bases and J by 6 bases, with 8 bases of the junction left unmatched. In the source study's methods: Reference gene primer amplification yielded estimated nucleated cell counts. The repertoire was sequenced with immunoSEQ multiplex PCR; TCRdb's copy has only in-frame clones and lacks some. D and trimming were read from the DNA, whereas the V and J calls and clone size are those reported in that table. The sample records roughly 200,000 clones, 81% being singletons. This clonotype originated in a woman over 75 with acute or convalescent COVID-19. The chain has TRBV19 and TRBJ1-4; 10 bases map to TRBD1. Sequencing was carried out using peripheral blood. Here the CDR3 reads CATSRDRGHEKLFF. CDR3 coding DNA: TGTGCCACCAGCCGGGACAGGGGTCATGAAAAACTGTTTTTT.